What follows describes a single TCR beta chain. The sample comes from a study of blood T cell repertoires in COVID-19. In the original processing: Amplifying reference gene primers gave estimates of nucleated cell counts. Some clones are missing from TCRdb's copy, which holds only in-frame ones; the method was immunoSEQ multiplex PCR. Clone size and V and J calls were adopted from that table, with D and trimming inferred from the DNA. The sample carries about 55,000 clones, 85% to 90% recorded once. CDR1 is SGHTS, CDR2 YDEGEE, per germline. This CDR3 has 13 residues. V was clipped by 1 base and J by 5 bases, with 10 bases between them.

J is TRBJ2-7 and V is TRBV5-8; no reliable D call. Sequencing was carried out using peripheral blood. This receptor was taken from a man aged 55 to 70 with active COVID-19. CDR3 residues: CASSLLVTNEQYF. The DNA for the CDR3 is TGTGCCAGCAGCTTGTTGGTTACAAACGAGCAGTACTTC.